One sample yielded the 14 T cell receptor beta chains listed below, sequenced in a study of blood T cell repertoires in COVID-19. The table came from immunoSEQ multiplex PCR; TCRdb's copy has only in-frame clones and leaves some out. The sample yields about 82,000 clones, roughly 80% seen once. Sequences were obtained from peripheral blood. The receptors stem from an elderly man with active or convalescent COVID-19.

The chain joins TRBV19 to TRBJ1-5; TRBD1 aligns across 10 bases. CDR3 length equals 16 residues. With 4 bases clipped from V and 5 bases from J, the junction kept 8 bases outside the gene matches. The germline V gene has CDR1 LNHDA and CDR2 SQIVND (reference sequence). CDR3 coding DNA: TGTGCCAGTAGTAATGGACAGGGGGGCTTTTATCAGCCCCAGCATTTT. Its translation: CASSNGQGGFYQPQHF.

The chain couples TRBV4-1 to TRBJ1-2; D is uncertain. The CDR3 loop spans 12 amino acids. The germline V and J ends were trimmed by 1 base and 8 bases, with 8 bases remaining between them. CDR1 is MGHRA and CDR2 is YSYEKL in the germline V gene. The chain's CDR3 is CASSQVSGGYTF. CDR3 sequence (DNA): TGCGCCAGCAGCCAAGTATCAGGAGGCTACACCTTC.

This sequence joins TRBV4-1 and TRBJ2-2; no clear D gene. The germline gives CDR1 MGHRA, CDR2 YSYEKL. Trimming removed 0 bases from V and 8 bases from J, with 13 bases in between. This CDR3 region has 15 residues. The CDR3 loop is CASSQEVQTTGELFF. The CDR3 DNA is TGCGCCAGCAGCCAAGAGGTTCAAACTACAGGGGAGCTGTTTTTT.

This clone was detected only a few times. The V call is TRBV5-5, the J call TRBJ2-5; 8 positions agree with TRBD2. The junction had 0 bases not matched to a gene; V was cut back by 2 bases and J by 3 bases. Germline V CDR1 and CDR2: SGHKS, YYEKEE (reference sequence). The CDR3 is 13 residues long. DNA of the CDR3: TGTGCCAGCAGCTTCGGGGGGGAAGAGACCCAGTACTTC. Translated: CASSFGGEETQYF.

The gene calls are TRBV21-1 and TRBJ2-7; the tabulated D call, TRBD2, remains unverified against the DNA. TRBV21-1 is designated a pseudogene. The CDR3 contains 17 residues. The CDR3 DNA is TGTGCCAGCGGTAAAGAGAATAGCGGGAGGGAACCCTACGAGCAGTACGTC. Translated, it gives CASGKENSGREPYEQYV.

This clone was seen only a few times. This chain connects TRBV9 to TRBJ2-5; tentative D call: TRBD2 (7 bases). V was cut by 4 bases and J by 5 bases, with 12 bases left in between. CDR1 SGDLS and CDR2 YYNGEE come from the germline V gene. The CDR3 has 13 residues. CDR3 nucleotides: TGTGCCAGCAGCAAGGGGGGGACGGAGACCCAGTACTTC. It codes for CASSKGGTETQYF.

This clone turned up a few times. This CDR3 is CASSVRQGAYNEQFF. CDR3 nucleotides: TGTGCCAGCAGTGTGAGGCAGGGGGCGTACAATGAGCAGTTCTTC. This chain uses TRBV2 with TRBJ2-1; 8 bases match TRBD1. J was trimmed by 4 bases and V by 4 bases; bases with no gene match: 6. This CDR3 spans 15 amino acids. The germline V gene encodes CDR1 SNHLY and CDR2 FYNNEI.

The chain combines TRBV5-1 with TRBJ2-5, with 8 bases fitting TRBD2. The V gene end was trimmed by 1 base and the J gene end by 4 bases; junction bases not matched to a gene: 3. The CDR3 length is 14 residues. CDR1 and CDR2 from the germline V gene are SGHRS and YFSETQ. CDR3 sequence: CASSLRTSGETQYF. The CDR3 DNA reads as TGCGCCAGCAGCTTGAGAACTAGCGGAGAGACCCAGTACTTC.

V usage is TRBV5-4 and J usage is TRBJ2-1; 9 positions agree with TRBD1. Per the germline V gene, CDR1 is SGHNT and CDR2 is YYREEE (reference sequence). This CDR3 is 14 amino acids long. V lost 9 bases, J lost 9 bases, and 13 bases stayed unmatched. The CDR3 here is CANRRGDRDGEQFF. The CDR3 region has the DNA TGTGCCAACAGGAGGGGGGACAGGGACGGTGAGCAGTTCTTC. Variable domain in full (rest from reference TRBV5-4 and TRBJ2-1): ETGVTQSPTHLIKTRGQQVTLRCSSQSGHNTVSWYQQALGQGPQFIFQYYREEENGRGNFPPRFSGLQFPNYSSELNVNALELDDSALYLCANRRGDRDGEQFFGPGTRLTVL.

The chain recombines TRBV19 with TRBJ2-2; 8 nucleotides match TRBD2. From germline, CDR1 is LNHDA and CDR2 SQIVND (reference sequence). The ends lost 8 bases at V and 8 bases at J; junction bases unmatched: 10. CDR3 length: 14 residues. The CDR3 loop reads CASGGGLGLGELFF. DNA of the CDR3: TGTGCCAGTGGCGGGGGGTTGGGATTAGGGGAGCTGTTTTTT.

The chain employs TRBV20-1 and TRBJ2-1, with TRBD2 identical over 9 bases. From germline, CDR1 is DFQATT and CDR2 SNEGSKA (reference sequence). The CDR3 length is 14 residues. V lost 6 bases and J lost 12; bases outside the gene matches: 15. The CDR3 sequence is CSASYGRGGLVQFF. CDR3 DNA sequence: TGCAGTGCGAGTTATGGGCGGGGGGGCCTCGTGCAGTTCTTC.

This chain uses TRBV19 with TRBJ2-1, with D perhaps matching TRBD1 (6 bases). CDR1 is LNHDA, CDR2 SQIVND, per germline (reference sequence). Trimming left V 4 bases short and J 4 bases short, with 23 bases between. This CDR3 spans 18 amino acids. This CDR3 reads CASSRSGSDFGTYNEQFF. In nucleotides, the CDR3 is TGTGCCAGTAGTAGATCAGGTAGCGATTTTGGGACATACAATGAGCAGTTCTTC.

The rearrangement joins TRBV30 to TRBJ2-2; D is unclear. The V gene lost 3 bases and the J gene lost 4 bases, with 6 bases spanning the gap. The CDR3 contains 12 residues. The germline V gene encodes CDR1 GTSNPN and CDR2 SVGIG (reference sequence). The CDR3: CAWSPITGELFF. The CDR3 DNA sequence: TGTGCCTGGAGCCCCATCACCGGGGAGCTGTTTTTT.

The chain carries TRBV29-1 and TRBJ2-5, with TRBD2 matching 9 bases. The length of the CDR3 is 15 residues. CDR1 is SQVTM and CDR2 is ANQGSEA in the germline V gene. The junction had 10 bases not matched to a gene; V was cut back by 3 bases and J by 5 bases. CDR3 sequence: CSVERRGRAFETQYF. CDR3 nucleotide sequence: TGCAGCGTTGAGAGGCGCGGGAGGGCCTTTGAGACCCAGTACTTC.